This T cell receptor (beta chain) was captured by sequencing in a study of T-cell reconstitution after alpha-beta-depleted transplantation in children. For TCRbeta, the library was prepared with unique molecular identifiers. TCRdb used MiXCR to reprocess the PCR reads, holding one entry per CDR3 protein. Of 500,000 to 750,000 distinct CDR3 sequences in the sample, 27% are singletons; the top ten hold less than 40%. Germline V gene data show CDR1 as SGHKS and CDR2 as YYEKEE (reference sequence). CDR3 length equals 13 residues. J was trimmed by 6 bases and V by 4 bases; bases with no gene match: 4. The chain uses TRBV5-5 and TRBJ1-2, with 9 nucleotides matching TRBD1. The sequence came from a boy younger than two with Wiskott-Aldrich syndrome, due to receive a stem cell transplant. The sequencing here drew on PBMCs, taken before TCRalphabeta/CD19-depleted stem cell transplant. This CDR3 is CASSRGTGNGYTF. DNA for the CDR3: TGTGCCAGCAGCCGAGGGACAGGGAATGGCTACACCTTC.